The rows below give T cell receptor beta chains drawn from one sample of a study of T and B cells in COVID-19 patients. TCRdb analysed the multiplex PCR reads with MiXCR anew, one entry per CDR3 protein. The table has about 10,000 distinct CDR3 sequences, approximately 35% seen once. Sequenced: blood. These receptors were collected from a human donor with active COVID-19. CDR3s include the opening cysteine and the closing phenylalanine or tryptophan. A D gene is named only where the DNA matches it firmly. Expanded clones get a size class; other rows say once, few or many, or leave the size out.

j_gene: TRBJ2-2; v_gene: TRBV6-5; abundance: few; d_gene: .; CDR3nt: TGTGCCAGCAGTTACTCGAAGCCCAACACCGGGGAGCTGTTTTTT; CDR3aa: CASSYSKPNTGELFF
j_gene: TRBJ1-2; v_gene: TRBV6-1; abundance: .; d_gene: .; CDR3nt: TGTGCCAGCAGCGAAAGACAGTGGAACTATGGCTACACCTTC; CDR3aa: CASSERQWNYGYTF
j_gene: TRBJ2-2; v_gene: TRBV10-2; abundance: .; d_gene: .; CDR3nt: TGCGCCAGCAGTGAGGACAGTAACGGGGAGCTGTTTTTT; CDR3aa: CASSEDSNGELFF
j_gene: TRBJ2-3; v_gene: TRBV5-5; abundance: medium-sized; d_gene: TRBD1; CDR3nt: TGTGCCAGCAGCCGCGCCGGACAGGGCCCTAATACGCAGTATTTT; CDR3aa: CASSRAGQGPNTQYF
j_gene: TRBJ1-1; v_gene: TRBV29-1; abundance: medium-sized; d_gene: TRBD1; CDR3nt: TGCAGCGTAGCCGGGACAGGGACCCACACTGAAGCTTTCTTT; CDR3aa: CSVAGTGTHTEAFF
j_gene: TRBJ1-1; v_gene: TRBV5-1; abundance: .; d_gene: .; CDR3nt: TGCGCCAGCAGCTCCGCCTTGACAGTGAACACTGAAGCTTTCTTT; CDR3aa: CASSSALTVNTEAFF
j_gene: TRBJ2-7; v_gene: TRBV19; abundance: medium-sized; d_gene: .; CDR3nt: TGTGCCAGTAGTTCAAGGACGAACTCCTACGAGCAGTACTTC; CDR3aa: CASSSRTNSYEQYF
j_gene: TRBJ2-1; v_gene: TRBV19; abundance: medium-sized; d_gene: TRBD2; CDR3nt: TGTGCCAGTAGTACCGGCGGGGGGCCGGGCTCTGAGCAGTTCTTC; CDR3aa: CASSTGGGPGSEQFF
j_gene: TRBJ1-1; v_gene: TRBV5-5; abundance: .; d_gene: TRBD1; CDR3nt: TGTGCCAGCAGCTCACTTTCCGGGACAGGGGGCGGGATGCTCTTT; CDR3aa: CASSSLSGTGGGMLF
j_gene: TRBJ1-6; v_gene: TRBV20-1; abundance: .; d_gene: TRBD1; CDR3nt: TGCAGTGCTAGTTTGACAGGGCAACGGTCACCCCTCCACTTT; CDR3aa: CSASLTGQRSPLHF
j_gene: TRBJ2-3; v_gene: TRBV24-1; abundance: .; d_gene: .; CDR3nt: TGTGCCACCAGTGATTTTGGGCAGGGTTCAGATACGCAGTATTTT; CDR3aa: CATSDFGQGSDTQYF
j_gene: TRBJ2-7; v_gene: TRBV20-1; abundance: few; d_gene: TRBD1; CDR3nt: TGCAGTGCTAGAGTCGTAGACAGGGCCTACGAGCAGTACTTC; CDR3aa: CSARVVDRAYEQYF
j_gene: TRBJ2-5; v_gene: TRBV4-2; abundance: .; d_gene: TRBD2; CDR3nt: TGTGCCAGCAGCCAAGACGTGGGACTAGCGGGGGGCCCGACCCAGTACTTC; CDR3aa: CASSQDVGLAGGPTQYF
j_gene: TRBJ2-3; v_gene: TRBV20-1; abundance: once; d_gene: TRBD2; CDR3nt: TGCAGTGCTAGAGATGGACTAGCGGGGGGGTATACGCAGTATTTT; CDR3aa: CSARDGLAGGYTQYF
j_gene: TRBJ2-1; v_gene: TRBV6-2/TRBV6-3; abundance: .; d_gene: TRBD2; CDR3nt: TGTGCCAGCAGTTTCCCACTAGCGGGGGGGCATGACAATGAGCAGTTCTTC; CDR3aa: CASSFPLAGGHDNEQFF
j_gene: TRBJ2-5; v_gene: TRBV30; abundance: few; d_gene: .; CDR3nt: TGTGCCTGGAGTCTTAGCTTTGACAGCGAGACCCAGTACTTC; CDR3aa: CAWSLSFDSETQYF
j_gene: TRBJ2-7; v_gene: TRBV7-2; abundance: .; d_gene: .; CDR3nt: TGTGCCAGCAGCGCGACCTACGAGCAGTACTTC; CDR3aa: CASSATYEQYF
j_gene: TRBJ1-2; v_gene: TRBV27; abundance: .; d_gene: .; CDR3nt: TGTGCCAGCAGTAGGGGAGGGGGGAGGTATGGCTACACCTTC; CDR3aa: CASSRGGGRYGYTF
j_gene: TRBJ1-5; v_gene: TRBV27; abundance: few; d_gene: TRBD1; CDR3nt: TGTGCCAGCAGACAGGGGGCAGGAAGGCCGGATCAGCCCCAGCATTTT; CDR3aa: CASRQGAGRPDQPQHF
j_gene: TRBJ2-7; v_gene: TRBV4-2; abundance: .; d_gene: .; CDR3nt: TGTGCCCCGGAGGGGCCCCCCCGGGTCTACGAGCAGTACTTC; CDR3aa: CAPEGPPRVYEQYF
j_gene: TRBJ2-1; v_gene: TRBV12-3/TRBV12-4; abundance: few; d_gene: TRBD2; CDR3nt: TGTGCCAGCAGTTCCGAGACTAGCGGGGGGATCGTTTCCTACAATGAGCAGTTCTTC; CDR3aa: CASSSETSGGIVSYNEQFF
j_gene: TRBJ2-3; v_gene: TRBV12-3/TRBV12-4; abundance: medium-sized; d_gene: TRBD2; CDR3nt: TGTGCCAGCAGGGACGCGGGAGAGGGGGATACGCAGTATTTT; CDR3aa: CASRDAGEGDTQYF
j_gene: TRBJ1-5; v_gene: TRBV6-1; abundance: few; d_gene: .; CDR3nt: TGTGCCAGCAGTGAAGCGCGGGGAGGGTCTAATCAGCCCCAGCATTTT; CDR3aa: CASSEARGGSNQPQHF
j_gene: TRBJ2-5; v_gene: TRBV20-1; abundance: .; d_gene: TRBD1; CDR3nt: TGCAGTGCCCGAGCATACAGGGGGCGGGAGACCCAGTACTTC; CDR3aa: CSARAYRGRETQYF
j_gene: TRBJ1-5; v_gene: TRBV29-1; abundance: medium-sized; d_gene: .; CDR3nt: TGCAGCGTTGAAGATCAATGGGACACACATCAGCCCCAGCATTTT; CDR3aa: CSVEDQWDTHQPQHF
j_gene: TRBJ1-2; v_gene: TRBV29-1; abundance: .; d_gene: .; CDR3nt: TGCAGCGTTGAAGCGGCTAGCGGGGGGGCTGGCTACACCTTC; CDR3aa: CSVEAASGGAGYTF
j_gene: TRBJ2-7; v_gene: TRBV20-1; abundance: .; d_gene: TRBD1; CDR3nt: TGCAGTGCTAGCTCCGGGACAGGGGACGTTTACGAGCAGTACTTC; CDR3aa: CSASSGTGDVYEQYF
j_gene: TRBJ2-7; v_gene: TRBV6-1; abundance: few; d_gene: .; CDR3nt: TGTGCCAGCAGTGGGGGTTGGGGTAACTACGAGCAGTACTTC; CDR3aa: CASSGGWGNYEQYF
j_gene: TRBJ1-5; v_gene: TRBV10-3; abundance: .; d_gene: .; CDR3nt: TGTGCCATCAGTGAGAAGGGAGCCAATCAGCCCCAGCATTTT; CDR3aa: CAISEKGANQPQHF
j_gene: TRBJ2-2; v_gene: TRBV11-1; abundance: medium-sized; d_gene: .; CDR3nt: TGTGCCAGCAGCTTTCGGACAGCCCCCCCTGGAAGGGAGCTGTTTTTT; CDR3aa: CASSFRTAPPGRELFF
j_gene: TRBJ1-5; v_gene: TRBV5-6; abundance: few; d_gene: TRBD1; CDR3nt: TGTGCCAGCAGCTTGGGACAGGGGATCAATCAGCCCCAGCATTTT; CDR3aa: CASSLGQGINQPQHF
j_gene: TRBJ1-2; v_gene: TRBV6-5; abundance: .; d_gene: .; CDR3nt: TGTGCCAGCAGTTACTCTAGAACCGCAAACCCCTATGGCTACACCTTC; CDR3aa: CASSYSRTANPYGYTF
j_gene: TRBJ2-1; v_gene: TRBV5-4; abundance: medium-sized; d_gene: TRBD1; CDR3nt: TGTGCCAGCAGCTTGGACAGGGGTTTCTACAATGAGCAGTTCTTC; CDR3aa: CASSLDRGFYNEQFF
j_gene: TRBJ1-2; v_gene: TRBV5-4; abundance: .; d_gene: TRBD1; CDR3nt: TGTGCCAGCAGCTCCGGGACAGAGTATGGCTACACCTTC; CDR3aa: CASSSGTEYGYTF
j_gene: TRBJ2-2; v_gene: TRBV27; abundance: once; d_gene: TRBD2; CDR3nt: TGTGCCAGCAGTTTAGGGACTAGCGGGGGGGCTTTTCGGGCCGGGGAGCTGTTTTTT; CDR3aa: CASSLGTSGGAFRAGELFF
j_gene: TRBJ2-7; v_gene: TRBV6-6; abundance: .; d_gene: .; CDR3nt: TGTGCCAGCAACAAGAACCCGCCGGGACGGGGATACGAGCAGTACTTC; CDR3aa: CASNKNPPGRGYEQYF
j_gene: TRBJ2-2; v_gene: TRBV7-4; abundance: .; d_gene: TRBD2; CDR3nt: TGTGCCAGCAGCTCGCGCCGGTTAGCGGGGGGGCTGAACGGGGAGCTGTTTTTT; CDR3aa: CASSSRRLAGGLNGELFF
j_gene: TRBJ1-1; v_gene: TRBV5-5; abundance: few; d_gene: .; CDR3nt: TGTGCCAGCAGCTTGGGGGGCAAAGAAGCAGTGAACACTGAAGCTTTCTTT; CDR3aa: CASSLGGKEAVNTEAFF
j_gene: TRBJ2-5; v_gene: TRBV5-6; abundance: medium-sized; d_gene: TRBD1; CDR3nt: TGTGCCAGCAGCCTTCGGACAGGGGAAGAGACCCAGTACTTC; CDR3aa: CASSLRTGEETQYF
j_gene: TRBJ2-5; v_gene: TRBV13; abundance: .; d_gene: TRBD2; CDR3nt: TGTGCCAGCAGCAGATCTAGCGGGGGGGCCGAAGAGACCCAGTACTTC; CDR3aa: CASSRSSGGAEETQYF
j_gene: TRBJ2-1; v_gene: TRBV5-1; abundance: few; d_gene: TRBD2; CDR3nt: TGCGCCAGCAGCCCAATAGCGGGGCCCTACAATGAGCAGTTCTTC; CDR3aa: CASSPIAGPYNEQFF
j_gene: TRBJ1-2; v_gene: TRBV19; abundance: .; d_gene: TRBD1; CDR3nt: TGTGCCAGTAGTACGGACAGGGGAAGTGCCTATGGCTACACCTTC; CDR3aa: CASSTDRGSAYGYTF
j_gene: TRBJ2-1; v_gene: TRBV20-1; abundance: .; d_gene: TRBD2; CDR3nt: TGCAGTGCTCCCCGGGAGGGTACTTACAATGAGCAGTTCTTC; CDR3aa: CSAPREGTYNEQFF
j_gene: TRBJ2-1; v_gene: TRBV4-3; abundance: .; d_gene: .; CDR3nt: TGCGCCAGCAGCCCAGATTTGGTGGTGCAGTTCTTC; CDR3aa: CASSPDLVVQFF
j_gene: TRBJ2-7; v_gene: TRBV6-2/TRBV6-3; abundance: few; d_gene: TRBD2; CDR3nt: TGTGCCAGCAGCTCCGGGACTAGCGTTTTTGACGAGCAGTACTTC; CDR3aa: CASSSGTSVFDEQYF